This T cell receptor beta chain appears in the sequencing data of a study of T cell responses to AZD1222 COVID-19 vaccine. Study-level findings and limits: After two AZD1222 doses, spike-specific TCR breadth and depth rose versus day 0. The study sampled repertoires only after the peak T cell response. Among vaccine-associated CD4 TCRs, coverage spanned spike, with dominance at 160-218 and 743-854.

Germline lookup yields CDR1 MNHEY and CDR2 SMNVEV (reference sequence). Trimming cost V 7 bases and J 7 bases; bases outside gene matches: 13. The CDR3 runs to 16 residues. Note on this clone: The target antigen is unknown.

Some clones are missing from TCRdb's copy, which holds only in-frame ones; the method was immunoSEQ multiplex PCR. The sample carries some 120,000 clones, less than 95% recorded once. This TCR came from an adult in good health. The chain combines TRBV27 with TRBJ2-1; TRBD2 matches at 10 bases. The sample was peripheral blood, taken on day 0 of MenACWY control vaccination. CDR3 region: CASINWYSSGSNEQFF. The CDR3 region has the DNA TGTGCCAGCATCAATTGGTATTCTAGCGGGAGTAATGAGCAGTTCTTC.